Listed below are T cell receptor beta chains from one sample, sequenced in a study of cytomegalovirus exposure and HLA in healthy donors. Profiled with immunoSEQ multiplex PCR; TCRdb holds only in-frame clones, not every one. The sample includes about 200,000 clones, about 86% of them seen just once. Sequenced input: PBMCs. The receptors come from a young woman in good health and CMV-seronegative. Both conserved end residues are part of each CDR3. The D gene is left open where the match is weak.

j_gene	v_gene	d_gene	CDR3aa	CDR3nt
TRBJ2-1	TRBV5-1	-	CASSLVRVTYNEQFF	TGCGCCAGCAGCTTGGTCAGGGTCACCTACAATGAGCAGTTCTTC
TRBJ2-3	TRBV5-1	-	CASSLVGWGDADTQYF	TGCGCCAGCAGCTTGGTGGGTTGGGGGGACGCAGATACGCAGTATTTT
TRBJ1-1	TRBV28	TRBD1	CASIPTGDVRAFF	TGTGCCAGCATTCCGACAGGGGATGTTCGAGCTTTCTTT
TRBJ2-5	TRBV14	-	CASSQAGVAETQYF	TGTGCCAGCAGCCAAGCCGGGGTAGCGGAGACCCAGTACTTC
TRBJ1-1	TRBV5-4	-	CASSPREALNTEAFF	TGTGCCAGCAGCCCGAGGGAGGCACTGAACACTGAAGCTTTCTTT
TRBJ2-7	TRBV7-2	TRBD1	CASSLQTRTGVDEQYF	TGTGCCAGCAGCTTACAAACCCGGACAGGGGTGGACGAGCAGTACTTC
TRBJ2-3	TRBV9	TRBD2	CASSVVGGDPTDTQYF	TGTGCCAGCAGCGTAGTTGGGGGGGACCCTACAGATACGCAGTATTTT
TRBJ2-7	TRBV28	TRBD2	CASSFASGGAYEQYF	TGTGCCAGCAGTTTTGCTAGCGGGGGTGCCTACGAGCAGTACTTC
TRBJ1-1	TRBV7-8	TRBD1	CASSRQGLLVNTEAFF	TGTGCCAGCAGCCGACAGGGGCTACTTGTGAACACTGAAGCTTTCTTT
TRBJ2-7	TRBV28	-	CASSPLGRQAYEQYF	TGTGCCAGCAGTCCCCTGGGCCGACAAGCCTACGAGCAGTACTTC
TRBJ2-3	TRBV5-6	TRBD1	CASSPDRASLDTQYF	TGTGCCAGCAGCCCGGACAGGGCGTCTTTAGATACGCAGTATTTT
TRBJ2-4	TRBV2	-	CASSENRVPKNIQYF	TGTGCCAGCAGTGAGAACAGGGTCCCGAAAAACATTCAGTACTTC